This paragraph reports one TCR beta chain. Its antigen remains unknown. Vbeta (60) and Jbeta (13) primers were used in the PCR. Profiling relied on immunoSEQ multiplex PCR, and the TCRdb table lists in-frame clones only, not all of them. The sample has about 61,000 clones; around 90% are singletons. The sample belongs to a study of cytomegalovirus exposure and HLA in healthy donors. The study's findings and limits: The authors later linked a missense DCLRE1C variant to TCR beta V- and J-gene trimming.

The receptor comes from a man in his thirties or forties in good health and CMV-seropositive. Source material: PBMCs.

The CDR3 protein is CASSLLFGQMNTEAFF. CDR3 in DNA: TGTGCCAGCTCACTTCTTTTTGGGCAGATGAACACTGAAGCTTTCTTT. This chain connects TRBV18 to TRBJ1-1; D is ambiguous. Per germline, CDR1 KGHSH and CDR2 LQKENI. This CDR3 contains 16 residues. The V end lost 4 bases, the J end lost 0 bases, and 15 bases lay between the germline ends.